This T cell receptor beta chain stems from a study of blood T cell repertoires in COVID-19. Turning to the study itself: COVID-19 samples collected from the United States, Italy and Spain covered acute and convalescent phases.

The data were produced by immunoSEQ multiplex PCR, yet TCRdb's version contains in-frame clones alone and is incomplete. The top ten hold approximately 1.4% of the sample, which has about 250,000 clones, about 91% seen once. This TCR was sampled from an elderly man with acute or convalescent COVID-19. Specimen: peripheral blood.

CDR3: CASSSPFYGYTF. In DNA form, the CDR3 reads TGTGCCAGCAGTTCTCCGTTCTATGGCTACACCTTC. V is TRBV6-5 and J is TRBJ1-2; D unresolved. Trimming took off 4 bases at V and 4 bases at J, with 7 bases between the two ends. The germline gives CDR1 MNHEY, CDR2 SVGAGI. The CDR3 extends over 12 amino acids.